These 3 T cell receptor beta chains were all obtained from the same sample, sequenced in a study of technical replicates of blood from a handful of donors (dated by TCRdb to the late 2010s). The library was prepared using the immunoSEQ multiplex PCR assay. This is the immuneACCESS table as TCRdb keeps it, with only in-frame sequences that have V and J called. A part of the clones is gone; compared with another copy, unresolved V genes explain less than half, and the rest is unexplained. Within this sample are about 71,000 clones, with 95% to 97% of them counted one time only. Of the sample, less than 0.25% falls within the top ten clones. Sequencing was done on a sample of T cells isolated from PBMCs. The origin of the receptors is a human donor in good health.

The CDR3 DNA reads TGTGCCAGCACAGGGGAGTCCTACGAGCAGTACTTC. It translates to CASTGESYEQYF. The chain is built from TRBV2 and TRBJ2-7; D perhaps matches TRBD1 (6 bases). The germline V gene encodes CDR1 SNHLY and CDR2 FYNNEI. Trimming took off 7 bases at V and 1 base at J, with 8 bases between the two ends. This CDR3 region has 12 residues.

The chain has TRBV6-5 and TRBJ2-5, with D perhaps TRBD1 (6 bases). The CDR3 spans 11 residues. Trimming cost V 8 bases and J 5 bases, with 9 bases left between them. CDR1 MNHEY and CDR2 SVGAGI come from the germline V gene. This chain's CDR3 is CASGTMETQYF. Here the CDR3 DNA reads TGTGCCAGCGGGACAATGGAGACCCAGTACTTC.

CDR3: CASSQEGTSGAYNEQFF. CDR3 bases: TGTGCCAGCAGCCAAGAGGGGACTAGCGGGGCATACAATGAGCAGTTCTTC. The gene calls are TRBV14 and TRBJ2-1; 13 bases match TRBD2. V was clipped by 0 bases and J by 4 bases; unmatched bases: 3. The germline V gene encodes CDR1 SGHDN and CDR2 FVKESK. This CDR3 is built from 17 residues.